The 31 T cell receptor beta chains reported below all come from one sample, sequenced in a study of cytomegalovirus exposure and HLA in healthy donors. 13 Jbeta primers and 60 Vbeta primers were used for the PCR. Profiled with immunoSEQ multiplex PCR; TCRdb holds only in-frame clones, not every one. The sample carries 150,000 to 200,000 clones, about 81% recorded once. Sequencing was done on a sample of PBMCs. The receptors were gathered from a young woman in good health and CMV-seronegative.

The chain carries TRBV20-1 and TRBJ1-1; D unclear. The CDR3 runs to 11 residues. V lost 1 base to trimming and J lost 6 bases, with 6 bases between them. Germline CDR1 DFQATT, CDR2 SNEGSKA (reference sequence). For the CDR3, the DNA is TGCAGTGCTAGAGCCGTCGCTGAAGCTTTCTTT. It codes for CSARAVAEAFF.

This clone was counted between two and nine times. The V and J genes are TRBV9 and TRBJ1-2, with D perhaps TRBD1 (5 bases). This CDR3 comprises 14 residues. Trimming took 3 bases from V and 6 from J, leaving 15 bases between them. The V gene's germline CDR1 is SGDLS and CDR2 YYNGEE. The CDR3 bases are TGTGCCAGCAGCGCGAAGACTGGGGGGGATGGCTACACCTTC. Protein product: CASSAKTGGDGYTF.

The chain uses TRBV27 and TRBJ2-2, with D possibly TRBD1 on 5 matching bases. The CDR3 is 15 amino acids. The germline V and J ends were trimmed by 3 bases and 1 base, with 9 bases remaining between them. Germline-derived CDR1 and CDR2 are MNHEY and SMNVEV (reference sequence). DNA for the CDR3: TGTGCCAGCAGTTTGCGACAGATGAACACCGGGGAGCTGTTTTTT. It translates to CASSLRQMNTGELFF.

The chain combines TRBV6-5 with TRBJ2-7; 7 bases agree with TRBD2. Trimming cost V 6 bases and J 4 bases; bases outside gene matches: 6. Germline values: CDR1 MNHEY, CDR2 SVGAGI. This CDR3 contains 13 residues. The CDR3 reads CASSAGDPYEQYF. The CDR3 DNA sequence: TGTGCCAGCAGCGCGGGGGACCCGTACGAGCAGTACTTC.

The chain links TRBV18 to TRBJ2-1; 7 bases align to TRBD1. The CDR3 sequence is 16 residues long. Germline lookup yields CDR1 KGHSH and CDR2 LQKENI. The J segment lost 0 bases and the V segment lost 2 bases, leaving 4 bases of the junction unmatched. Here the CDR3 reads CASSPNRQGSYNEQFF. For the CDR3, the DNA is TGTGCCAGCTCACCAAACCGACAGGGCTCCTACAATGAGCAGTTCTTC.

CDR3 in amino acids: CASSLRVGRGASTDTQYF. The CDR3 region has the DNA TGTGCCAGCAGCTTAAGGGTGGGGCGGGGGGCCAGCACAGATACGCAGTATTTT. The chain employs TRBV7-3 and TRBJ2-3; 8 bases match TRBD2. CDR3 length: 18 residues. V shed 1 base and J 0 bases; nucleotides not matched to a gene: 9. Germline V gene sequence: CDR1 SGHTA, CDR2 FQGTGA. The full variable domain, completed using reference TRBV7-3 and TRBJ2-3, is GAGVSQTPSNKVTEKGKYVELRCDPISGHTALYWYRQSLGQGPEFLIYFQGTGAADDSGLPNDRFFAVRPEGSVSTLKIQRTERGDSAVYLCASSLRVGRGASTDTQYFGPGTRLTVL.

This clone was counted a single time. The genes are TRBV6-5 and TRBJ1-2; TRBD1 agrees at 9 bases. With V trimmed by 7 bases and J by 0 bases, 3 bases remained unmatched. Germline V gene lookup returns CDR1 MNHEY and CDR2 SVGAGI. The CDR3 runs 14 residues. CDR3 in amino acids: CASTRQGANYGYTF. In DNA, the CDR3 is TGTGCCAGCACGCGACAGGGGGCTAACTATGGCTACACCTTC.

This clone was picked up one time. The chain combines TRBV28 with TRBJ1-1; maybe TRBD1 (6 bases). Trimming left V 7 bases short and J 1 base short, with 13 bases between. This CDR3 comprises 14 residues. Germline loops: CDR1 MDHEN, CDR2 SYDVKM. Here the CDR3 DNA reads TGTGCCAGCAACCTGCAGGGGCCGAACACTGAAGCTTTCTTT. This encodes CASNLQGPNTEAFF.

The chain combines TRBV27 with TRBJ2-7; TRBD1 might be the D (6 bases). The V gene lost 5 bases and the J gene lost 5 bases, with 19 bases spanning the gap. Germline V gives CDR1 MNHEY, CDR2 SMNVEV (reference sequence). CDR3 size: 15 residues. The CDR3 sequence: CASSPRQDLVDEQYF. DNA for the CDR3: TGTGCCAGCAGTCCCCGACAGGATTTGGTCGACGAGCAGTACTTC.

This sequence joins TRBV18 and TRBJ2-7; TRBD2 is a possible D gene (5 bases). Trimming removed 3 bases from V and 2 bases from J, with 8 bases in between. Looked up from germline, CDR1 is KGHSH and CDR2 is LQKENI. This CDR3 is built from 13 residues. CDR3 nucleotide sequence: TGTGCCAGCTCACCCTCCGGGACCTACGAGCAGTACTTC. This sequence encodes CASSPSGTYEQYF.

The gene calls are TRBV5-1 and TRBJ1-4, with D possibly TRBD1 on 5 matching bases. V lost 0 bases and J 4 bases, leaving 10 bases between the germline ends. The CDR3 spans 15 residues. Germline V CDR1 and CDR2: SGHRS, YFSETQ. CDR3 nucleotide sequence: TGCGCCAGCAGCTTGGGTCCGCAGGGTAATGAAAAACTGTTTTTT. This encodes CASSLGPQGNEKLFF.

Concerning this clone: Other DNA sequences in the same sample also yield this CDR3. The chain joins TRBV5-1 to TRBJ1-1; D gene ambiguous. The V and J ends lost 1 base and 4 bases respectively, with 5 bases between them. The CDR3 covers 12 residues. CDR1 is SGHRS and CDR2 is YFSETQ in the germline V gene. The CDR3 DNA is TGCGCCAGCAGCTTGCGGGGCACTGAAGCTTTCTTT. Its protein is CASSLRGTEAFF.

There are a few counts of this clone. J is TRBJ2-7 and V is TRBV6-6; 12 bases map to TRBD2. The CDR3 length is 15 residues. The V segment lost 6 bases and the J segment 7 bases; nucleotides outside the gene matches: 10. Germline V gives CDR1 MNHNY, CDR2 SVGAGI (reference sequence). The DNA for the CDR3 is TGTGCCAGCAGCGGGCTAGCGGGAGGGCCGAGGGAGCAGTACTTC. Its translation is CASSGLAGGPREQYF.

The chain has TRBV10-3 and TRBJ2-7; 10 positions agree with TRBD2. This CDR3 spans 15 amino acids. CDR1 and CDR2 from the germline V gene are ENHRY and SYGVKD. The V gene end was trimmed by 6 bases and the J gene end by 7 bases; junction bases not matched to a gene: 12. In DNA, the CDR3 is TGTGCCATCAGCGCAGGGCTAGCGGGAGTGGATGAGCAGTACTTC. This encodes CAISAGLAGVDEQYF.

In DNA, the CDR3 is TGTGCCAGTCAGACTAGCGGGGACTACAAGCAGTTCTTC. This gives the protein CASQTSGDYKQFF. The chain couples TRBV6-5 to TRBJ2-1; 11 nucleotides line up with TRBD2. V lost 9 bases and J lost 11; bases outside the gene matches: 9. The germline gives CDR1 MNHEY, CDR2 SVGAGI. This CDR3 is built from 13 residues.

This clone was seen once. The rearrangement uses TRBV30 and TRBJ2-7; 7 positions agree with TRBD1. The ends lost 3 bases at V and 4 bases at J; junction bases unmatched: 6. The CDR3 has 13 amino acids. Per the germline V gene, CDR1 is GTSNPN and CDR2 is SVGIG (reference sequence). CDR3 amino acids: CAWRDTGVYEQYF. The CDR3 region has the DNA TGTGCCTGGAGGGATACAGGGGTGTACGAGCAGTACTTC.

This clone was found once. The chain has TRBV5-1 and TRBJ2-1, with 9 bases matching TRBD2. The germline CDR1 and CDR2 sequences are SGHRS and YFSETQ. The CDR3 totals 15 residues. V dropped 2 bases and J dropped 3; count of bases not matched to a gene: 3. CDR3 loop: CASSLSTSGYNEQFF. DNA for the CDR3: TGCGCCAGCAGCTTATCGACTAGCGGCTACAATGAGCAGTTCTTC. The full variable domain, with the rest looked up from reference TRBV5-1 and TRBJ2-1, is KAGVTQTPRYLIKTRGQQVTLSCSPISGHRSVSWYQQTPGQGLQFLFEYFSETQRNKGNFPGRFSGRQFSNSRSEMNVSTLELGDSALYLCASSLSTSGYNEQFFGPGTRLTVL.

The J gene is TRBJ2-5, the V gene TRBV5-4, with 7 bases that match TRBD1. In germline, CDR1 is SGHNT, CDR2 YYREEE (reference sequence). V trimming: 3 bases; J trimming: 4 bases; junction bases outside the gene matches: 6. The CDR3 is 14 amino acids. The chain's CDR3 is CASSSKTGTETQYF. CDR3 DNA: TGTGCCAGCAGCTCGAAGACAGGGACAGAGACCCAGTACTTC.

V gene TRBV6-1 combines with J gene TRBJ1-2, with D possibly being TRBD1 (6 bases). Germline V gives CDR1 MNHNS, CDR2 SASEGT. The CDR3 is made up of 15 amino acids. Trimming cost V 5 bases and J 0 bases, with 13 bases left between them. The CDR3 sequence is CASSHWTESNYGYTF. The CDR3 bases are TGTGCCAGCAGTCACTGGACAGAGTCTAACTATGGCTACACCTTC.

CDR3 DNA sequence: TGTGCCAGCAGCCGGACAGGGGGCGAGGGCTATGGCTACACCTTC. It is translated as CASSRTGGEGYGYTF. The rearrangement links TRBV7-9 to TRBJ1-2, with 11 bases aligning to TRBD1. The CDR3 is 15 amino acids. Trimming removed 5 bases from V and 4 bases from J; junction bases left unmatched: 6. The V gene's germline CDR1 is SEHNR and CDR2 FQNEAQ (reference sequence).

The V call is TRBV5-4, the J call TRBJ2-5; 8 positions agree with TRBD2. V lost 4 bases to trimming and J lost 1 base; unmatched junction nucleotides: 6. Germline lookup yields CDR1 SGHNT and CDR2 YYREEE (reference sequence). This CDR3 is built from 15 residues. The CDR3 DNA reads as TGTGCCAGCAGCCCACAGCGGGAGTCCCAAGAGACCCAGTACTTC. It is translated as CASSPQRESQETQYF.

V is TRBV27 and J is TRBJ2-5; 12 nucleotides align to TRBD2. The DNA end is more similar to TRBJ2-7, so the J call may be wrong. CDR3 size: 15 residues. Germline lookup yields CDR1 MNHEY and CDR2 SMNVEV (reference sequence). The CDR3 DNA sequence: TGTGCCAGCAAAAAGACTAGCGGGGGTTCCTACGAGCAGTACTTC. Translation: CASKKTSGGSYEQYF.

The rearrangement links TRBV10-3 to TRBJ2-7, with 9 nucleotides matching TRBD2. Germline CDR1 ENHRY, CDR2 SYGVKD. The CDR3 loop spans 15 amino acids. V gave up 1 base and J gave up 5 bases; unmatched junction bases: 6. The CDR3 loop is CAISEFLAGGNEQYF. CDR3 sequence (DNA): TGTGCCATCAGTGAGTTTCTGGCGGGGGGGAACGAGCAGTACTTC.

CDR3 sequence (DNA): TGTGCCAGCAGTTTTCAGACAGGCAGCAATCAGCCCCAGCATTTT. Translating gives CASSFQTGSNQPQHF. V gene TRBV6-6 combines with J gene TRBJ1-5, with D maybe TRBD1 (6 bases). CDR3 length: 15 amino acids. In germline, CDR1 is MNHNY, CDR2 SVGAGI (reference sequence). The ends were cut back, 4 bases at V and 1 base at J, with 11 bases in the middle.

The gene calls are TRBV6-6 and TRBJ1-5; 8 nucleotides align to TRBD1. The CDR3 is made up of 16 amino acids. After removal of 5 bases from V and 6 bases from J, the junction contained 12 bases not matched to a gene. The germline V gene has CDR1 MNHNY and CDR2 SVGAGI (reference sequence). CDR3 nucleotide sequence: TGTGCCAGCAGTCAGCCAAACAGGGGGTCGGGTCAGCCCCAGCATTTT. Its protein product is CASSQPNRGSGQPQHF.

Concerning this clone itself: Within the sample, other DNA sequences also encode this same CDR3. This chain joins TRBV5-1 and TRBJ2-5; the match to TRBD2 covers 8 bases. J gave up 4 bases and V 2 bases, and 1 base lay outside the gene matches. This CDR3 is 13 amino acids long. Germline CDR1 SGHRS, CDR2 YFSETQ. The CDR3 coding sequence is TGCGCCAGCAGCTTCGGGGGGGGAGAGACCCAGTACTTC. Translating it yields CASSFGGGETQYF.

The gene calls are TRBV6-5 and TRBJ1-6; 9 bases fit TRBD1. Germline V CDR1 and CDR2: MNHEY, SVGAGI. This CDR3 spans 14 amino acids. After removal of 7 bases from V and 10 bases from J, the junction contained 8 bases not matched to a gene. Here the CDR3 DNA reads TGTGCCAGCACCGGGGGACAGGGTGGCTCACCCCTCCACTTT. This sequence encodes CASTGGQGGSPLHF.

V is TRBV10-3 and J is TRBJ1-5; 9 positions agree with TRBD1. The CDR3 is made up of 15 amino acids. With 0 bases clipped from V and 4 bases from J, the junction kept 1 base outside the gene matches. Germline CDR1 and CDR2: ENHRY and SYGVKD. CDR3 sequence (DNA): TGTGCCATCAGTGAGTCGGGACAGGGAAATCAGCCCCAGCATTTT. It is translated as CAISESGQGNQPQHF.

The rearrangement links TRBV5-8 to TRBJ2-1; 14 bases map to TRBD2. CDR1 and CDR2 from the germline V gene are SGHTS and YDEGEE. The V segment lost 4 bases and the J segment 6 bases; nucleotides outside the gene matches: 3. This CDR3 is built from 15 residues. The DNA for the CDR3 is TGTGCCAGCAGCCCCGGACTAGCGGGAGGCAATGAGCAGTTCTTC. As protein: CASSPGLAGGNEQFF.

This chain connects TRBV7-2 to TRBJ2-7, with a possible D match to TRBD2 (5 bases). CDR1 is SGHTA and CDR2 is FQGNSA in the germline V gene. There are 13 residues in the CDR3. Between the trimmed V and J ends, which lost 5 bases and 6 bases, there was a span of 14 bases. CDR3 sequence (DNA): TGTGCCAGCAGCATATCGGAGGTGACCGAGCAGTACTTC. Amino acid sequence: CASSISEVTEQYF.

The V gene is TRBV5-1, the J gene TRBJ2-7; TRBD1 is a possible D gene (5 bases). Germline CDR1 is SGHRS and CDR2 is YFSETQ. Trimming shortened V by 0 bases and J by 3 bases, and 13 bases separated the two germline ends. The CDR3 is made up of 15 amino acids. The CDR3 DNA reads TGCGCCAGCAGCTTGGGTCAGGGATTTTTCTACGAGCAGTACTTC. This translates into CASSLGQGFFYEQYF.